These 32 T cell receptor beta chains were sequenced from one sample in a study of CD8 T cells in Susac syndrome. An input of roughly 0.45 to 1 ug of RNA was subjected to reverse transcription using random hexamers. TCRdb independently ran MiXCR on the immunoSEQ multiplex PCR reads; one entry per CDR3 protein. The sample has roughly 140,000 distinct CDR3 sequences, approximately 96% seen once. Sequences were obtained from CD4+ T cells from PBMCs. Receptors were obtained from a human donor with Susac syndrome.

A single count supports this clonotype. The genes are TRBV9 and TRBJ2-1, with 8 bases matching TRBD2. Trimming removed 7 bases from V and 6 bases from J; junction bases left unmatched: 12. This CDR3 has 15 residues. Germline CDR1 SGDLS, CDR2 YYNGEE. The CDR3 loop is CASARSSGGFNEQFF. CDR3 DNA sequence: TGTGCCAGCGCCCGTTCGTCGGGAGGGTTCAATGAGCAGTTCTTC. Full variable domain (missing parts from reference TRBV9 and TRBJ2-1): DSGVTQTPKHLITATGQRVTLRCSPRSGDLSVYWYQQSLDQGLQFLIQYYNGEERAKGNILERFSAQQFPDLHSELNLSSLELGDSALYFCASARSSGGFNEQFFGPGTRLTVL.

The chain combines TRBV20-1 with TRBJ2-3; no reliable D call. CDR3 length: 12 residues. In germline, CDR1 is DFQATT, CDR2 SNEGSKA (reference sequence). CDR3 loop: CSGGVRADTQYF. The CDR3 nucleotides are TGCAGCGGCGGAGTGCGTGCAGATACGCAGTATTTT.

The chain links TRBV5-4 to TRBJ1-1; D gene uncertain. Between the trimmed V and J ends, which lost 0 bases and 4 bases, there was a span of 4 bases. CDR3 length equals 12 residues. CDR1 and CDR2 from the germline V gene are SGHNT and YYREEE (reference sequence). DNA for the CDR3: TGTGCCAGCAGCTTGGACAGCACTGAAGCTTTCTTT. It is translated as CASSLDSTEAFF.

In DNA form, the CDR3 reads TGTGCCAGCAGTGAAAGGAGACAGGAGCCGTATGGCTACACCTTC. Translating gives CASSERRQEPYGYTF. The chain links TRBV2 to TRBJ1-2, with D tentatively TRBD1 (6 bases). The ends were cut back, 2 bases at V and 5 bases at J, with 15 bases in the middle. The CDR3 loop spans 15 amino acids. The V gene's germline CDR1 is SNHLY and CDR2 FYNNEI.

The genes are TRBV14 and TRBJ1-1; D call uncertain. V was shortened by 0 bases and J by 8 bases, with 13 bases between the two germline ends. Germline loops: CDR1 SGHDN, CDR2 FVKESK. The length of the CDR3 is 14 residues. CDR3 DNA: TGTGCCAGCAGCCAAGACACAGACCGCTCAGAAGCTTTCTTT. Its protein product is CASSQDTDRSEAFF.

A few counts support this clonotype. The chain recombines TRBV6-4 with TRBJ2-3; D might be TRBD1 or TRBD2, each matching 5 bases. The germline V gene has CDR1 MRHNA and CDR2 SNTAGT. The CDR3 sequence is 13 residues long. Trimming pared 4 bases from V and 0 bases from J, leaving 5 bases between. The DNA of the CDR3 is TGTGCCAGCAGTGGGGACAGCACAGATACGCAGTATTTT. Translating it yields CASSGDSTDTQYF.

V is TRBV20-1 and J is TRBJ2-3, with D perhaps TRBD2 (6 bases). The length of the CDR3 is 14 residues. Germline V gene lookup returns CDR1 DFQATT and CDR2 SNEGSKA (reference sequence). The V and J ends lost 1 base and 2 bases respectively, with 10 bases between them. The CDR3 loop reads CSARAGTFTDTQYF. In nucleotides, the CDR3 is TGCAGTGCTAGAGCTGGGACTTTCACAGATACGCAGTATTTT.

The rearrangement uses TRBV7-2 and TRBJ2-6, with 11 bases fitting TRBD2. V lost 1 base and J lost 3; bases outside the gene matches: 2. Germline CDR1 and CDR2: SGHTA and FQGNSA. This CDR3 is built from 17 residues. CDR3 in DNA: TGTGCCAGCAGCTTAGGGCTAGCGGGAGGTGGGGCCAACGTCCTGACTTTC. The encoded protein is CASSLGLAGGGANVLTF.

This rearrangement joins TRBV28 to TRBJ2-7; D assignment may be TRBD1 or TRBD2 (6 bases each). The CDR3 sequence is 13 residues long. Trimming stripped 11 bases from V and 2 bases from J, with 16 bases between. Germline V gene lookup returns CDR1 MDHEN and CDR2 SYDVKM. CDR3 protein: CALGGTPTYEQYF. Written as DNA, the CDR3 is TGTGCCCTAGGGGGGACTCCAACCTACGAGCAGTACTTC.

The chain links TRBV7-2 to TRBJ1-5; tentative D call: TRBD1 (5 bases). Germline V gene data show CDR1 as SGHTA and CDR2 as FQGNSA. The V gene lost 5 bases and the J gene lost 1 base, with 9 bases spanning the gap. There are 14 residues in the CDR3. As DNA, the CDR3 is TGTGCCAGCAGCGCAGGGTGGAGCAATCAGCCCCAGCATTTT. Its protein is CASSAGWSNQPQHF.

This chain links TRBV18 with TRBJ1-2; D remains ambiguous. The CDR3 runs 13 residues. Germline-derived CDR1 and CDR2 are KGHSH and LQKENI. V was clipped by 3 bases and J by 3 bases, with 8 bases between them. CDR3 sequence reads: CASSPESYYGYTF. The CDR3 DNA sequence: TGTGCCAGCTCACCGGAGTCCTACTATGGCTACACCTTC.

The chain combines TRBV27 with TRBJ2-1, with 13 bases aligning to TRBD2. Germline lookup yields CDR1 MNHEY and CDR2 SMNVEV (reference sequence). With 6 bases clipped from V and 5 bases from J, the junction kept 7 bases outside the gene matches. This CDR3 has 16 residues. The CDR3 DNA is TGTGCCAGCAGGCTAGGACTAGCGGGAGCCGACAATGAGCAGTTCTTC. Translation: CASRLGLAGADNEQFF.

V and J are TRBV7-9 and TRBJ1-1; D remains unclear. V shed 1 base and J shed 3 bases, with 9 bases lying between them. CDR3 length: 14 amino acids. The germline gives CDR1 SEHNR, CDR2 FQNEAQ (reference sequence). The CDR3 DNA reads as TGTGCCAGCAGCTTAGGGAGGGAGCACACTGAAGCTTTCTTT. It codes for CASSLGREHTEAFF.

This clonotype has only one observation. The CDR3 loop reads CASSQEMASTDTQYF. Here the CDR3 DNA reads TGTGCCAGCAGCCAAGAAATGGCTAGCACAGATACGCAGTATTTT. The chain recombines TRBV3-1 with TRBJ2-3; D not resolved. Per germline, CDR1 LGHDT and CDR2 YNNKEL (reference sequence). Trimming cost V 0 bases and J 0 bases, with 7 bases left between them. The CDR3 totals 15 residues.

This chain uses TRBV6-6 with TRBJ2-4, with 14 bases aligning to TRBD2. The CDR3 extends over 16 amino acids. With 10 bases clipped from V and 1 base from J, the junction kept 6 bases outside the gene matches. Germline CDR1 and CDR2: MNHNY and SVGAGI (reference sequence). CDR3 DNA: TGTGCCACCGCTAGGACTAGCGGGGGGGCCAAAAACATTCAGTACTTC. Translated, it gives CATARTSGGAKNIQYF.

This rearrangement joins TRBV20-1 to TRBJ2-7, with 7 bases fitting TRBD2. V lost 6 bases and J lost 2; bases outside the gene matches: 13. CDR1 DFQATT and CDR2 SNEGSKA come from the germline V gene (reference sequence). The CDR3 sequence is 15 residues long. For the CDR3, the DNA is TGCAGTGCGAGAAAGGGTGGCGGGGGTACCTACGAGCAGTACTTC. It codes for CSARKGGGGTYEQYF.

The chain is built from TRBV7-9 and TRBJ2-5; D is possibly TRBD1 (7 bases). V dropped 5 bases and J dropped 2 bases, with 18 bases sitting between them. The CDR3 runs 16 residues. CDR1 is SEHNR and CDR2 is FQNEAQ in the germline V gene (reference sequence). The CDR3 here is CASSLQSGGRQETQYF. The DNA of the CDR3 is TGTGCCAGCAGCCTCCAGTCAGGGGGGCGACAAGAGACCCAGTACTTC.

This rearrangement joins TRBV3-1 to TRBJ1-2, with D unresolved. The germline V gene encodes CDR1 LGHDT and CDR2 YNNKEL (reference sequence). V was pared by 1 base and J by 8 bases, with 8 bases between. This CDR3 has 12 amino acids. The CDR3 loop reads CASSQGDTGYTF. CDR3 nucleotides: TGTGCCAGCAGCCAAGGAGATACCGGCTACACCTTC.

The J gene is TRBJ2-1, the V gene TRBV25-1; TRBD2 matches at 13 bases. With V trimmed by 3 bases and J by 7 bases, 15 bases remained unmatched. Germline lookup yields CDR1 MGHDK and CDR2 SYGVNS. The CDR3 consists of 19 residues. CDR3 coding DNA: TGTGCCAGCAGTGATCCCACCACTCAACTAGCGGGAGGGTTGAATGAGCAGTTCTTC. It encodes CASSDPTTQLAGGLNEQFF.

V is TRBV5-6 and J is TRBJ1-1; unclear D gene. CDR1 and CDR2 (germline): SGHDT, YYEEEE. With 3 bases removed from V and 5 bases from J, the gap between germline ends came to 5 bases. This CDR3 has 11 residues. In nucleotides, the CDR3 is TGTGCCAGCAGCTGGTCTACTGAAGCTTTCTTT. Its protein is CASSWSTEAFF.

This chain connects TRBV11-2 to TRBJ2-7; 13 nucleotides agree with TRBD2. The V segment lost 5 bases and the J segment 9 bases; nucleotides outside the gene matches: 10. Germline assignment: CDR1 SGHAT and CDR2 FQNNGV. The CDR3 covers 15 residues. The CDR3 coding sequence is TGTGCCAGCAGCCCAACCGGACTAGCGGGAGTGGGGCAGTACTTC. Amino acid sequence: CASSPTGLAGVGQYF.

This chain connects TRBV14 to TRBJ2-7; the D gene is possibly TRBD1 (5 bases). This CDR3 spans 13 amino acids. Germline loops: CDR1 SGHDN, CDR2 FVKESK. V lost 5 bases, J lost 2 bases, and 10 bases lay in between. CDR3 in amino acids: CASSWTSAYEQYF. The CDR3 coding sequence is TGTGCCAGCAGCTGGACATCGGCCTACGAGCAGTACTTC.

The rearrangement joins TRBV4-1 to TRBJ2-1, with TRBD2 matching 8 bases. The CDR3 consists of 14 residues. Germline V gene data show CDR1 as MGHRA and CDR2 as YSYEKL. The trim removed 0 bases at V and 6 bases at J, leaving 1 base unmatched. CDR3 nucleotides: TGCGCCAGCAGCCAAGACGGGACTAGCAATGAGCAGTTCTTC. Translated: CASSQDGTSNEQFF.

This chain links TRBV12-3 or TRBV12-4 with TRBJ1-5, with D maybe TRBD1 (5 bases). The CDR3 has 13 amino acids. Trimming removed 6 bases at V and 4 bases at J, with 10 bases between. The CDR3 reads CASSPSGNQPQHF. CDR3 nucleotides: TGTGCCAGCAGCCCCTCAGGGAATCAGCCCCAGCATTTT.

The rearrangement uses TRBV29-1 and TRBJ2-5; TRBD2 agrees at 14 bases. The CDR3 is 15 residues long. With 7 bases clipped from V and 5 bases from J, the junction kept 9 bases outside the gene matches. The V gene's germline CDR1 is SQVTM and CDR2 ANQGSEA. CDR3 sequence: CSGIGTSGSRETQYF. The CDR3 DNA follows: TGCAGCGGTATAGGGACTAGCGGGAGTCGGGAGACCCAGTACTTC.

This clonotype has only one observation. The chain employs TRBV24-1 and TRBJ2-2; D may match TRBD1 or TRBD2 (5 bases each). Between the trimmed V and J ends, which lost 5 bases and 6 bases, there was a span of 9 bases. Per germline, CDR1 KGHDR and CDR2 SFDVKD. The CDR3 runs 13 residues. The CDR3 is CATSGGVAGELFF. DNA of the CDR3: TGTGCCACCAGTGGAGGGGTCGCCGGGGAGCTGTTTTTT.

The V call is TRBV20-1, the J call TRBJ1-1, with D unclear. CDR3 length: 14 residues. The V end was cut by 6 bases, the J end by 9 bases, with 23 bases between. Germline lookup yields CDR1 DFQATT and CDR2 SNEGSKA (reference sequence). The CDR3 DNA follows: TGCAGTGCGACCCACAATACGGCGGGGATTCAAGCTTTCTTT. Translated, it gives CSATHNTAGIQAFF.

This clonotype was seen only once. V usage is TRBV2 and J usage is TRBJ2-7; perhaps TRBD2 as D (5 bases). The germline V gene encodes CDR1 SNHLY and CDR2 FYNNEI. Between the trimmed V and J ends, which lost 6 bases and 6 bases, there was a span of 9 bases. The CDR3 is 11 amino acids. The CDR3 coding sequence is TGTGCCAGCAGCCTCGGGGTCGAGCAGTACTTC. Its translation: CASSLGVEQYF. Combining the CDR3 with reference TRBV2 and TRBJ2-7 gives the whole variable domain EPEVTQTPSHQVTQMGQEVILRCVPISNHLYFYWYRQILGQKVEFLVSFYNNEISEKSEIFDDQFSVERPDGSNFTLKIRSTKLEDSAMYFCASSLGVEQYFGPGTRLTVT.

The genes are TRBV12-3 or TRBV12-4 and TRBJ1-4, with D possibly being TRBD1 (5 bases). The V gene lost 5 bases and the J gene lost 3 bases, with 13 bases spanning the gap. The CDR3 loop spans 15 amino acids. This CDR3 is CASSLAGGANEKLFF. CDR3 bases: TGTGCCAGCAGTCTGGCGGGGGGAGCTAATGAAAAACTGTTTTTT.

The CDR3, as DNA: TGTGCCAGCAGCTTAAGGACTAGCGGGGGAAAAGAGACCCAGTACTTC. Translating gives CASSLRTSGGKETQYF. The chain uses TRBV7-6 and TRBJ2-5; 13 positions match TRBD2. Germline CDR1 reads SGHVS; CDR2 reads FNYEAQ. This CDR3 is built from 16 residues. After removal of 2 bases from V and 3 bases from J, the junction contained 3 bases not matched to a gene.

The J gene is TRBJ2-7, the V gene TRBV23-1; 7 nucleotides align to TRBD2. TRBV23-1 is known as an ORF, though its function is uncertain. The CDR3 length is 18 residues. V was pared by 0 bases and J by 3 bases, with 14 bases of the junction left unmatched. The CDR3: CASSQSTQQKGRVYEQYF. Here the CDR3 DNA reads TGCGCCAGCAGTCAATCGACCCAGCAGAAAGGGAGGGTCTACGAGCAGTACTTC.

V gene TRBV6-2 or TRBV6-3 combines with J gene TRBJ2-7, with 10 bases identical to TRBD2. Germline-derived CDR1 and CDR2 are MNHEY and SVGEGT. The CDR3 loop spans 13 amino acids. V was pared by 7 bases and J by 3 bases, with 3 bases of the junction left unmatched. The CDR3 is CASTPSGGYEQYF. The CDR3 DNA reads as TGTGCCAGCACACCTAGCGGGGGCTACGAGCAGTACTTC.